This T cell receptor beta chain is from a study of PD-1 blockade in classical Hodgkin lymphoma (dated by TCRdb to about 2020). With respect to the entire study: Nivolumab dosing was 3 mg/kg intravenously every 2 weeks, continuing until either disease progression or unacceptable toxicity. The study used TCR beta sequencing and CyTOF to define a peripheral blood immune signature of response to PD-1 blockade in classical Hodgkin lymphoma. On the study overall, not on this receptor specifically: Trial patients achieving complete response had baseline diversity similar to newly diagnosed patients, whereas partial responders and progressors had significantly lower diversity. Lower diversity was observed in patients in whom nivolumab was started less than 1 year after ASCT, and these patients were excluded from later analyses so that confounding by immune reconstitution would be avoided. Baseline TCR diversity was reported as lower in newly diagnosed patients than in healthy donors, and lower still in relapsed/refractory patients. The study was restricted to a single clinical trial cohort, and the causes of repertoire differences, possibly disease activity or prior therapy, were left undefined. By C4D1, a significant rise was seen in CD4+ TCR diversity but not in CD8+ TCR diversity (p=0.0027 vs p=0.16), and the rise was most apparent among complete responders (p=0.02).

Compared with germline, V lacks 1 base and J lacks 6 bases; bases without a gene match: 6. CDR1 and CDR2, per the germline V gene, are LGHNA and YNFKEQ. From the cysteine through the phenylalanine, the CDR3 covers 17 amino acids. Only the CDR3 region is kept as DNA, spanning 51 bases read in frame from base 1. The time point label, as the study defines it: cycle 4 day 1 (C4D1), after 6 weeks of nivolumab. Every trial patient had relapsed following autologous stem cell transplantation, and prior brentuximab vedotin exposure was what differed among cohorts A, B and C. The trial cohort was composed of over 50 patients with relapsed/refractory classical Hodgkin lymphoma, for whom complete response, partial response or progressive disease was recorded as best overall response. Single-agent nivolumab was administered to trial patients in the multi-cohort phase II CheckMate 205 trial. An independent review committee assessed best overall response by applying the 2007 International Working Group response criteria. Trial PBMCs were collected just before the start of nivolumab (C1D1) and during therapy at cycle 2 day 1 and cycle 4 day 1. After peripheral blood was drawn into 8 mL Vacutainer Cell Preparation Tubes, PBMCs were isolated by centrifugation and then cryopreserved.

The Qiagen DNeasy kit was used to extract genomic DNA from unsorted PBMCs and from the negatively selected CD4+ and CD8+ fractions. Amplification of TCR beta CDR3 regions was done by immunoSEQ multiplex PCR with primers that anneal to V and J segments. A synthetic immune receptor repertoire was used to minimize amplification bias, and any residual bias was removed computationally once sequencing was done. Processing in the source paper ran as follows. Custom Python scripts were used to quantify repertoire diversity as the Shannon entropy index. Unsorted, CD4+ and CD8+ repertoires were analyzed separately, except for combined analyses in which CD4+ and CD8+ sequences were merged in silico. A clone was considered expanded if an increase in frequency of at least 2-fold after treatment relative to C1D1 was found, and a pseudocount of 0.5 was applied to clones undetected at baseline. Singleton clones were defined as clones with 0 or 1 copy at C1D1, and non-singleton clones were defined as clones with 2 or more copies. Clones expanded in unsorted samples were labelled as CD4+, CD8+ or unknown by matching protein sequences in sorted samples from the same patient. Wilcoxon tests on paired samples were used to test diversity changes from C1D1 to C4D1. As stored in TCRdb, this immuneACCESS dataset retains in-frame rearrangements with V and J assigned. A fraction of the clones does not appear; measured against another copy, unresolved V genes explain less than half of the discrepancy, and the remainder lacks a known reason. V and J calls and clone size are as listed in that table; D and trimming were resolved from the DNA. The sample table records tens of thousands of clones; 65% to 85% of these occur just once. The ten largest clones represent approximately 17% of the sample.

This clone appeared once. This clone's antigen is unknown. Base-call qualities are not available, and no considerably larger clone is one nucleotide away. Sequenced here: peripheral blood mononuclear cells (PBMCs), sampled before the fourth cycle of nivolumab. The chain joins TRBV4-2 to TRBJ2-1, with 13 junctional bases fitting TRBD2. The receptor comes from a human donor with classical Hodgkin lymphoma. The DNA sequence is as follows: TGTGCCAGCAGCCAAGGGGTAGGGACTAGCGGGACCAATGAGCAGTTCTTC. This sequence encodes CASSQGVGTSGTNEQFF.